These 26 T cell receptor beta chains were sequenced from one sample in a study of T cell responses to AZD1222 COVID-19 vaccine. TCRdb's table, derived via immunoSEQ multiplex PCR, lists solely in-frame clones and lacks some. The sample contains 140,000 to 150,000 clones, around 89% of which appear only once. Sample: peripheral blood, taken on day 0 of AZD1222 vaccination. The source of these receptors is an adult in good health.

This clone was found once. The chain carries TRBV28 and TRBJ1-5; maybe TRBD1 (5 bases). Germline CDR1 is MDHEN and CDR2 is SYDVKM. The CDR3 loop spans 13 amino acids. CDR3 DNA: TGTGCAGGGGTGTCAGGGTCGGATCAGCCCCAGCATTTT. This encodes CAGVSGSDQPQHF.

This clone was observed a few times. The rearrangement uses TRBV27 and TRBJ1-4; D gene unclear. Germline V gene data show CDR1 as MNHEY and CDR2 as SMNVEV (reference sequence). The CDR3 contains 15 residues. The V and J ends lost 4 bases and 3 bases respectively, with 12 bases between them. CDR3 protein: CASSSTGWANEKLFF. CDR3 DNA: TGTGCCAGCAGTTCCACGGGGTGGGCTAATGAAAAACTGTTTTTT.

The chain combines TRBV11-1 with TRBJ2-2, with 9 nucleotides matching TRBD2. Germline lookup yields CDR1 SGHAT and CDR2 FQDESV (reference sequence). The CDR3 runs 15 residues. V lost 6 bases, J lost 2 bases, and 4 bases stayed unmatched. In nucleotides, the CDR3 is TGTGCCAGCAGTCCTAGCGGGGTTAACACCGGGGAGCTGTTTTTT. This gives the protein CASSPSGVNTGELFF.

This chain links TRBV19 with TRBJ1-1; TRBD1 is a possible D gene (5 bases). The CDR3 is 12 amino acids. CDR1 is LNHDA and CDR2 is SQIVND in the germline V gene (reference sequence). The V gene lost 9 bases and the J gene lost 4 bases, with 12 bases spanning the gap. CDR3 protein: CASSRQLTEAFF. DNA of the CDR3: TGTGCCAGCAGCAGACAGCTCACTGAAGCTTTCTTT.

This sequence joins TRBV28 and TRBJ1-2; 7 bases fit TRBD1. Germline V gene data show CDR1 as MDHEN and CDR2 as SYDVKM. The CDR3 is 15 amino acids. V was pared by 2 bases and J by 3 bases, with 6 bases of the junction left unmatched. The CDR3 region is CASSLLQGSDYGYTF. The CDR3 DNA sequence: TGTGCCAGCAGTTTACTACAGGGGTCTGACTATGGCTACACCTTC.

The V call is TRBV28, the J call TRBJ1-1; TRBD1 matches 8 bases. This CDR3 region has 16 residues. J was trimmed by 1 base and V by 7 bases; bases with no gene match: 11. Germline values: CDR1 MDHEN, CDR2 SYDVKM. The CDR3 loop is CASNPQGGSENTEAFF. CDR3 in DNA: TGTGCCAGCAATCCACAGGGGGGTTCGGAGAACACTGAAGCTTTCTTT.

CDR3 region: CAISDPGQGSGANVLTF. The CDR3, as DNA: TGTGCCATCAGTGACCCTGGACAGGGCTCTGGGGCCAACGTCCTGACTTTC. This chain uses TRBV10-3 with TRBJ2-6; TRBD1 aligns across 8 bases. Trimming cost V 3 bases and J 0 bases; bases outside gene matches: 4. Per germline, CDR1 ENHRY and CDR2 SYGVKD. CDR3 size: 17 residues.

J is TRBJ1-1 and V is TRBV2, with 10 bases that match TRBD1. Germline loops: CDR1 SNHLY, CDR2 FYNNEI. This CDR3 contains 13 residues. After removal of 1 base from V and 11 bases from J, the junction contained 4 bases not matched to a gene. The CDR3 DNA sequence: TGTGCCAGCAGTGAAGGGGGACAGGGGTCGGCTTTCTTT. This gives the protein CASSEGGQGSAFF. Filled out from reference TRBV2 and TRBJ1-1, the complete variable domain reads EPEVTQTPSHQVTQMGQEVILRCVPISNHLYFYWYRQILGQKVEFLVSFYNNEISEKSEIFDDQFSVERPDGSNFTLKIRSTKLEDSAMYFCASSEGGQGSAFFGQGTRLTVV.

This clone has just one count. V usage is TRBV5-5 and J usage is TRBJ1-2, with a possible D match to TRBD1 (6 bases). V gave up 4 bases and J gave up 2 bases, with 15 bases separating them. The germline V gene encodes CDR1 SGHKS and CDR2 YYEKEE (reference sequence). This CDR3 is built from 15 residues. The CDR3 region is CASSVQLRGNYGYTF. The DNA of the CDR3 is TGTGCCAGCAGCGTCCAACTCAGGGGAAACTATGGCTACACCTTC.

V and J are TRBV18 and TRBJ1-2; TRBD1 is a possible D gene (5 bases). Trimming left V 2 bases short and J 0 bases short, with 16 bases between. The CDR3 consists of 17 residues. Germline V gene sequence: CDR1 KGHSH, CDR2 LQKENI. CDR3 protein: CASSPSNPGTTNYGYTF. Written as DNA, the CDR3 is TGTGCCAGCTCACCATCAAATCCAGGGACGACTAACTATGGCTACACCTTC.

The J gene is TRBJ2-3, the V gene TRBV2, with TRBD1 matching 7 bases. The CDR3 sequence is 17 residues long. Per germline, CDR1 SNHLY and CDR2 FYNNEI. The ends lost 3 bases at V and 1 base at J; junction bases unmatched: 10. The CDR3 protein is CASSDLTGRIGTDTQYF. CDR3 nucleotide sequence: TGTGCCAGCAGTGACTTGACAGGGCGGATCGGCACAGATACGCAGTATTTT.

The V and J genes are TRBV6-5 and TRBJ1-5; no firm D call. The V end was cut by 6 bases, the J end by 7 bases, with 10 bases between. Germline CDR1 MNHEY, CDR2 SVGAGI. This CDR3 contains 12 residues. Written as DNA, the CDR3 is TGTGCCAGCAGACCGGGAGACCAGCCCCAGCATTTT. It encodes CASRPGDQPQHF.

The chain has TRBV5-6 and TRBJ1-1; 7 bases match TRBD1. Germline V gene sequence: CDR1 SGHDT, CDR2 YYEEEE. This CDR3 is built from 14 residues. The junction had 5 bases not matched to a gene; V was cut back by 4 bases and J by 2 bases. The CDR3 region is CASSTGQHNTEAFF. CDR3 DNA sequence: TGTGCCAGCAGCACGGGACAGCATAACACTGAAGCTTTCTTT.

V usage is TRBV10-3 and J usage is TRBJ2-3; possibly TRBD2 for D (7 bases). Germline CDR1 ENHRY, CDR2 SYGVKD. Between the trimmed V and J ends, which lost 3 bases and 6 bases, there was a span of 19 bases. The CDR3 has 16 residues. The CDR3 DNA reads as TGTGCCATCAGTGACGCGGCGGGGGCCACGGGGGATACGCAGTATTTT. Its protein product is CAISDAAGATGDTQYF.

The count of this clone is one. The chain combines TRBV4-2 with TRBJ1-3; D call uncertain. Trimming removed 0 bases from V and 4 bases from J, with 10 bases in between. This CDR3 is built from 15 residues. Germline V gene sequence: CDR1 LGHNA, CDR2 YNFKEQ. The CDR3 DNA reads as TGTGCCAGCAGCCAAGAATGGCTTACGGGAAACACCATATATTTT. This gives the protein CASSQEWLTGNTIYF.

The genes are TRBV2 and TRBJ1-6; the D is unclear. This CDR3 is built from 14 residues. V was clipped by 0 bases and J by 10 bases, with 10 bases between them. Germline V gene data show CDR1 as SNHLY and CDR2 as FYNNEI. CDR3 nucleotides: TGTGCCAGCAGTGAAGCCGCCCGTTACTCACCCCTCCACTTT. Its translation: CASSEAARYSPLHF.

This rearrangement joins TRBV19 to TRBJ2-3; TRBD1 agrees at 11 bases. The V gene end was trimmed by 3 bases and the J gene end by 4 bases; junction bases not matched to a gene: 6. Germline CDR1 reads LNHDA; CDR2 reads SQIVND (reference sequence). The CDR3 extends over 16 amino acids. CDR3 nucleotide sequence: TGTGCCAGTAGTATCCCCCCGGGACAGGGGGCAGATACGCAGTATTTT. Translation gives CASSIPPGQGADTQYF.

The chain joins TRBV6-6 to TRBJ1-2; 7 bases agree with TRBD1. The germline V gene encodes CDR1 MNHNY and CDR2 SVGAGI (reference sequence). V was clipped by 5 bases and J by 2 bases; unmatched bases: 8. This CDR3 is built from 15 residues. DNA of the CDR3: TGTGCCAGCAGTCAACCCGGGACAGTCAACTATGGCTACACCTTC. Amino acids: CASSQPGTVNYGYTF.

The V call is TRBV4-1, the J call TRBJ1-6; 9 bases fit TRBD1. This CDR3 comprises 15 residues. The ends lost 6 bases at V and 13 bases at J; junction bases unmatched: 13. CDR1 MGHRA and CDR2 YSYEKL come from the germline V gene. The CDR3 reads CASRPPGQGSSPLHF. CDR3 sequence (DNA): TGCGCCAGCAGGCCTCCGGGACAGGGATCTTCGCCCCTCCACTTT.

This clone was observed a single time. The chain links TRBV6-5 to TRBJ1-6; D is unclear. Germline values: CDR1 MNHEY, CDR2 SVGAGI. With 6 bases removed from V and 5 bases from J, the gap between germline ends came to 14 bases. The CDR3 covers 15 residues. Here the CDR3 DNA reads TGTGCCAGCAGGCGGCTCGCCAGCGATAATTCACCCCTCCACTTT. Its protein is CASRRLASDNSPLHF.

The chain has TRBV7-8 and TRBJ2-7; 11 bases line up with TRBD2. The junction had 4 bases not matched to a gene; V was cut back by 6 bases and J by 0 bases. CDR1 SGHVS and CDR2 FQNEAQ come from the germline V gene. The CDR3 covers 15 residues. DNA for the CDR3: TGTGCCAGCAGACCACTAGCGGGGGCCTCCTACGAGCAGTACTTC. It is translated as CASRPLAGASYEQYF.

V is TRBV5-1 and J is TRBJ1-2; D not resolved. V was cut by 0 bases and J by 8 bases, with 11 bases left in between. CDR1 SGHRS and CDR2 YFSETQ come from the germline V gene. The CDR3 consists of 13 residues. CDR3 in DNA: TGCGCCAGCAGCTTGGCTTGGGAGCACGGCTACACCTTC. It yields the protein CASSLAWEHGYTF.

The gene calls are TRBV5-1 and TRBJ1-5; perhaps TRBD1 as D (5 bases). Trimming removed 5 bases from V and 0 bases from J, with 12 bases in between. Germline loops: CDR1 SGHRS, CDR2 YFSETQ. The CDR3 totals 15 residues. The CDR3 reads CASRKTDNSNQPQHF. The DNA of the CDR3 is TGCGCCAGCAGGAAGACAGACAATAGCAATCAGCCCCAGCATTTT.

The rearrangement joins TRBV4-1 to TRBJ1-5, with TRBD1 matching 7 bases. CDR3 length: 14 amino acids. From germline, CDR1 is MGHRA and CDR2 YSYEKL. J gave up 2 bases and V 4 bases, and 2 bases lay outside the gene matches. CDR3 sequence: CASSPTGGNQPQHF. The DNA for the CDR3 is TGCGCCAGCAGCCCCACAGGGGGCAATCAGCCCCAGCATTTT.

This chain joins TRBV3-1 (or the pseudogene TRBV3-2) and TRBJ2-5; D remains ambiguous. The CDR3 has 12 amino acids. Looked up from germline, CDR1 is LGHDT and CDR2 is YNNKEL (reference sequence). Between the trimmed V and J ends, which lost 1 base and 5 bases, there was a span of 5 bases. CDR3: CASSQVMETQYF. The CDR3 DNA sequence: TGTGCCAGCAGCCAAGTGATGGAGACCCAGTACTTC.

The chain employs TRBV6-5 and TRBJ2-1; no clear D gene. The CDR3 is made up of 15 amino acids. Germline V gives CDR1 MNHEY, CDR2 SVGAGI. V lost 6 bases and J lost 0, with 12 bases in between. CDR3: CASRPRFTSYNEQFF. For the CDR3, the DNA is TGTGCCAGCAGACCTCGTTTTACCTCCTACAATGAGCAGTTCTTC.